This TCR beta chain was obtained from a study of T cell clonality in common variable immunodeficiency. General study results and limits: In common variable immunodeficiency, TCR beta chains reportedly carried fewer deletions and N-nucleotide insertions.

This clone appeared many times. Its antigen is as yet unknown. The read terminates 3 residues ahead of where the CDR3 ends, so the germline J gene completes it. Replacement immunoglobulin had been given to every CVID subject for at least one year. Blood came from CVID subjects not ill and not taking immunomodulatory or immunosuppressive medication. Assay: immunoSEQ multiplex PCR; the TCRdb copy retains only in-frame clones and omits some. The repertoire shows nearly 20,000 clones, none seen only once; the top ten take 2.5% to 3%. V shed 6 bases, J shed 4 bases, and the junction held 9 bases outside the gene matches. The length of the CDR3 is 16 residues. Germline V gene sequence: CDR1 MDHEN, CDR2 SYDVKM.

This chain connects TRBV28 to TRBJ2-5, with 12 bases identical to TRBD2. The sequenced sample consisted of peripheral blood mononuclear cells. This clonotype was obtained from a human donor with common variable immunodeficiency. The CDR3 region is CASRTLAGGGGETQYF. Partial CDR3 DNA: TGTGCCAGCAGGACACTAGCGGGAGGAGGAGGAGAGACC.